The 21 T cell receptor beta chains below were found in one sample sequenced in a study of cytomegalovirus exposure and HLA in healthy donors (dated by TCRdb to 2017 to 2019). Library preparation used the immunoSEQ multiplex PCR assay. The multiplex PCR relied on a mix of 60 forward primers for TCR Vbeta segments and 13 reverse primers for TCR Jbeta segments. TCRdb's version of the immuneACCESS table is confined to in-frame rearrangements and falls short of the full clone set. An unresolved V gene accounts for under half of the shortfall where checked; the remainder is of unknown origin. Counted in this sample were about 150,000 clones; 84% of them appeared once. 1.5% to 2.5% of the sample is held by the ten biggest clonotypes. Specimen: PBMCs. The receptors come from a man aged 18-30 years in good health and CMV-seronegative.

This rearrangement joins TRBV7-2 to TRBJ2-1; 11 bases map to TRBD2. Per germline, CDR1 SGHTA and CDR2 FQGNSA. With 0 bases clipped from V and 3 bases from J, the junction kept 1 base outside the gene matches. The CDR3 length is 16 residues. The CDR3 loop is CASSLATSGDYNEQFF. CDR3 DNA: TGTGCCAGCAGCTTAGCGACTAGCGGGGACTACAATGAGCAGTTCTTC.

This clone turned up a few times. This rearrangement joins TRBV27 to TRBJ2-1; D is possibly TRBD2 (6 bases). This CDR3 has 13 residues. V was trimmed by 6 bases and J by 5 bases, leaving 11 bases between them. Germline assignment: CDR1 MNHEY and CDR2 SMNVEV (reference sequence). The CDR3 DNA follows: TGTGCCAGCAGGGGGGGATCCAACAATGAGCAGTTCTTC. Amino acid sequence: CASRGGSNNEQFF.

J is TRBJ1-2 and V is TRBV5-4, with 11 bases lining up with TRBD1. Trimming cost V 4 bases and J 8 bases; bases outside gene matches: 19. The CDR3 covers 18 residues. Germline CDR1 is SGHNT and CDR2 is YYREEE (reference sequence). For the CDR3, the DNA is TGTGCCAGCAGCGCTACGGGACAGGGGGTTTTCATTGGATACGGCTACACCTTC. Translation: CASSATGQGVFIGYGYTF.

The table lists this clone with a count of one. The genes are TRBV27 and TRBJ1-1; 10 nucleotides agree with TRBD1. The CDR3 has 15 residues. After removal of 5 bases from V and 1 base from J, the junction contained 4 bases not matched to a gene. The germline CDR1 and CDR2 sequences are MNHEY and SMNVEV (reference sequence). DNA of the CDR3: TGTGCCAGCAGTAAATGGACAGGGGGGAACACTGAAGCTTTCTTT. Translating gives CASSKWTGGNTEAFF.

This chain uses TRBV28 with TRBJ2-7; 12 nucleotides align to TRBD1. Unmatched junction bases numbered 3, after V lost 3 bases and J lost 6 bases. This CDR3 contains 14 residues. In germline, CDR1 is MDHEN, CDR2 SYDVKM. The CDR3, as DNA: TGTGCCAGCAGTTTTGGGGACAGGGGGCCCGAGCAGTACTTC. Its translation: CASSFGDRGPEQYF.

The chain links TRBV7-8 to TRBJ2-1; D is unresolved. Trimming stripped 5 bases from V and 6 bases from J, with 8 bases between. CDR3 size: 12 residues. Looked up from germline, CDR1 is SGHVS and CDR2 is FQNEAQ. The DNA for the CDR3 is TGTGCCAGCAGCCATACACGCAATGAGCAGTTCTTC. This encodes CASSHTRNEQFF.

V gene TRBV27 combines with J gene TRBJ2-7, with 7 bases matching TRBD1. V lost 2 bases and J lost 5; bases outside the gene matches: 6. Per the germline V gene, CDR1 is MNHEY and CDR2 is SMNVEV (reference sequence). The CDR3 has 14 amino acids. The DNA for the CDR3 is TGTGCCAGCAGTTTAGGTAGGGGGCTGGACGAGCAGTACTTC. It translates to CASSLGRGLDEQYF.

The V gene is TRBV6-1, the J gene TRBJ2-3; 7 bases map to TRBD1. The CDR3 is made up of 15 amino acids. V dropped 5 bases and J dropped 3; count of bases not matched to a gene: 8. Germline-derived CDR1 and CDR2 are MNHNS and SASEGT. The chain's CDR3 is CASSLQGPGTDTQYF. The CDR3 coding sequence is TGTGCCAGCAGTTTACAGGGGCCGGGAACAGATACGCAGTATTTT.

This clone turned up a few times. This chain connects TRBV19 to TRBJ2-1; the D is unclear. The CDR3 extends over 15 amino acids. V lost 1 base and J lost 1, with 8 bases in between. Per the germline V gene, CDR1 is LNHDA and CDR2 is SQIVND (reference sequence). This CDR3 is CASSIARVSYNEQFF. Written as DNA, the CDR3 is TGTGCCAGTAGTATAGCTCGGGTATCCTACAATGAGCAGTTCTTC.

Only a few counts were recorded for this clone. The CDR3 loop is CASSVRPGNTEAFF. The CDR3 nucleotides read TGTGCCAGCAGCGTGCGACCGGGGAACACTGAAGCTTTCTTT. The rearrangement uses TRBV9 and TRBJ1-1; the D is unclear. This CDR3 contains 14 residues. Per germline, CDR1 SGDLS and CDR2 YYNGEE. Trimming cost V 2 bases and J 1 base, with 9 bases left between them. Full variable domain (outside the CDR3, taken from reference TRBV9 and TRBJ1-1): DSGVTQTPKHLITATGQRVTLRCSPRSGDLSVYWYQQSLDQGLQFLIQYYNGEERAKGNILERFSAQQFPDLHSELNLSSLELGDSALYFCASSVRPGNTEAFFGQGTRLTVV.

This clone came up once. V gene TRBV10-3 combines with J gene TRBJ2-7; 10 bases line up with TRBD1. The trim removed 0 bases at V and 4 bases at J, leaving 6 bases unmatched. Looked up from germline, CDR1 is ENHRY and CDR2 is SYGVKD. The CDR3 runs 16 residues. CDR3 bases: TGTGCCATCAGTGAGTCGAAAGGGACAGGGGTTTACGAGCAGTACTTC. Translating it yields CAISESKGTGVYEQYF.

The chain has TRBV28 and TRBJ2-1; D is unresolved. The germline CDR1 and CDR2 sequences are MDHEN and SYDVKM. Deletions cut 8 bases from V and 6 bases from J, with 8 bases between. CDR3 size: 11 residues. In DNA, the CDR3 is TGTGCCAGCCTCGGTCGCAATGAGCAGTTCTTC. Amino acid sequence: CASLGRNEQFF.

The chain joins TRBV6-1 to TRBJ1-5; the D is unclear. The CDR3 extends over 14 amino acids. Germline V gene lookup returns CDR1 MNHNS and CDR2 SASEGT. V lost 2 bases and J 6 bases, leaving 11 bases between the germline ends. CDR3 nucleotides: TGTGCCAGCAGTGAATTGGGCAGTACTCAGCCCCAGCATTTT. It specifies CASSELGSTQPQHF.

A few counts support this clone. This chain joins TRBV7-9 and TRBJ1-4; D call uncertain. With 5 bases removed from V and 10 bases from J, the gap between germline ends came to 20 bases. CDR1 is SEHNR and CDR2 is FQNEAQ in the germline V gene (reference sequence). This CDR3 has 15 residues. The CDR3 here is CASSPKESLGGKLFF. The CDR3 coding sequence is TGTGCCAGCAGCCCAAAGGAGTCCTTGGGAGGAAAACTGTTTTTT.

The V gene is TRBV7-2, the J gene TRBJ2-7, with unresolved D. Trimming pared 1 base from V and 5 bases from J, leaving 15 bases between. The CDR3 runs to 15 residues. CDR1 is SGHTA, CDR2 FQGNSA, per germline. CDR3: CASSLGDSGPDEQYF. CDR3 DNA sequence: TGTGCCAGCAGCTTAGGAGATTCAGGCCCCGACGAGCAGTACTTC.

The chain carries TRBV7-9 and TRBJ1-3, with D unclear. V lost 5 bases and J 0 bases, leaving 8 bases between the germline ends. This CDR3 is 14 amino acids long. CDR1 and CDR2 from the germline V gene are SEHNR and FQNEAQ (reference sequence). The CDR3 sequence is CASSRGSSGNTIYF. CDR3 in DNA: TGTGCCAGCAGCCGCGGAAGCTCTGGAAACACCATATATTTT.

The V call is TRBV5-1, the J call TRBJ1-3; tentatively, D is TRBD1 (5 bases). Germline loops: CDR1 SGHRS, CDR2 YFSETQ. This CDR3 is built from 15 residues. V was trimmed by 2 bases and J by 0 bases, leaving 9 bases between them. CDR3 loop: CASSLGDISGNTIYF. CDR3 DNA: TGCGCCAGCAGCTTAGGGGATATCTCTGGAAACACCATATATTTT.

The chain uses TRBV28 and TRBJ1-1; D remains unclear. Deletions cut 3 bases from V and 4 bases from J, with 15 bases between. This CDR3 is 15 amino acids long. The germline gives CDR1 MDHEN, CDR2 SYDVKM. In DNA, the CDR3 is TGTGCCAGCAGTTTCCCACGGGAGTTGGGCACTGAAGCTTTCTTT. It codes for CASSFPRELGTEAFF.

With respect to this clone: Other DNA sequences within the sample encode an identical CDR3. V and J are TRBV19 and TRBJ2-3; D is unclear. In germline, CDR1 is LNHDA, CDR2 SQIVND (reference sequence). The CDR3 has 14 amino acids. The V end lost 4 bases, the J end lost 0 bases, and 8 bases lay between the germline ends. The CDR3 region has the DNA TGTGCCAGTAGTAGCGGAACTAGCACAGATACGCAGTATTTT. Its translation is CASSSGTSTDTQYF.

This clone was seen once. The chain has TRBV6-6 and TRBJ1-1; no clear D gene. The V gene's germline CDR1 is MNHNY and CDR2 SVGAGI (reference sequence). The ends were cut back, 4 bases at V and 7 bases at J, with 10 bases in the middle. This CDR3 spans 12 amino acids. CDR3 in amino acids: CASSFPRDEAFF. CDR3 coding DNA: TGTGCCAGCAGTTTCCCCCGAGATGAAGCTTTCTTT.

A word on this clone: An end of the junction does not agree with germline; a read error may underlie this. This sequence joins TRBV7-7 and TRBJ2-5, with D unclear. CDR1 is SSHAT, CDR2 FNYEAQ, per germline (reference sequence). The CDR3 contains 13 residues. The CDR3 protein is CASSFGRGETQYF. The CDR3 region has the DNA TGTGCTAGCAGCTTCGGCAGAGGAGAGACCCAGTACTTC. The full variable domain, completed using reference TRBV7-7 and TRBJ2-5, is GAGVSQSPRYKVTKRGQDVTLRCDPISSHATLYWYQQALGQGPEFLTYFNYEAQPDKSGLPSDRFSAERPEGSISTLTIQRTEQRDSAMYRCASSFGRGETQYFGPGTRLLVL.